The subject of this entry is one T cell receptor (beta chain). What it binds is unknown. Libraries were prepared by immunoSEQ multiplex PCR; TCRdb keeps only in-frame clonotypes and omits some of them. The sample carries roughly 100,000 clones, 80% to 95% recorded once. These data belong to a study of graft-versus-host responses after intestinal transplantation. Across the study: Anti-thymocyte globulin induction was given to all recipients, followed by tacrolimus and steroids for around three years. Whole-study results and caveats: Graft-donor T cell macrochimerism in patients accompanied high graft-versus-host to host-versus-graft clonal ratios in allografts.

Trimming cost V 4 bases and J 3 bases, with 9 bases left between them. This CDR3 spans 12 amino acids. Germline V CDR1 and CDR2: SQVTM, ANQGSEA. The source was unstimulated CD8+ T cells sorted from spleen or lymph node cells, collected before intestinal transplant. The source of this sequence is a human donor who received an intestinal transplant. V usage is TRBV29-1 and J usage is TRBJ1-2; D is unresolved. CDR3 DNA sequence: TGCAGCGTTGCCAGCCAGGACTATGGCTACACCTTC. This encodes CSVASQDYGYTF.